The 17 T cell receptor beta chains in this list originate from one sample, sequenced in a study of T cell responses to AZD1222 COVID-19 vaccine. This table comes from immunoSEQ multiplex PCR, and its TCRdb copy is limited to in-frame clones, with some not included. The sample yields roughly 150,000 clones, 87% seen once. This sample comprised peripheral blood, obtained 28 days after the second AZD1222 dose. These receptor sequences come from an adult who received the AZD1222 COVID-19 vaccine.

The J gene is TRBJ2-1, the V gene TRBV7-7; 8 bases line up with TRBD2. Per the germline V gene, CDR1 is SSHAT and CDR2 is FNYEAQ (reference sequence). With V trimmed by 4 bases and J by 7 bases, 3 bases remained unmatched. This CDR3 has 13 amino acids. This CDR3 is CASSSGGANEQFF. In DNA, the CDR3 is TGTGCCAGCAGCTCCGGGGGGGCAAATGAGCAGTTCTTC.

CDR3 sequence: CASSPPGWDTQYF. CDR3 sequence (DNA): TGCGCCAGCAGCCCCCCGGGCTGGGATACGCAGTATTTT. The J gene is TRBJ2-3, the V gene TRBV4-1; no clear D gene. The CDR3 extends over 13 amino acids. CDR1 and CDR2 (germline): MGHRA, YSYEKL. The V and J ends lost 4 bases and 6 bases respectively, with 11 bases between them.

The rearrangement links TRBV10-1 to TRBJ2-1; TRBD2 matches at 10 bases. Germline CDR1 and CDR2: WNHNN and SYGVQD (reference sequence). The CDR3 extends over 15 amino acids. With 4 bases clipped from V and 8 bases from J, the junction kept 8 bases outside the gene matches. The DNA of the CDR3 is TGCGCCAGCAGTGGGATTAGCGGGGGGCTGGATGAGCAGTTCTTC. Its protein is CASSGISGGLDEQFF.

This chain connects TRBV7-6 to TRBJ1-5; maybe TRBD1 (5 bases). With 5 bases removed from V and 2 bases from J, the gap between germline ends came to 16 bases. CDR1 is SGHVS, CDR2 FNYEAQ, per germline. This CDR3 contains 16 residues. The CDR3 is CASSASGQGGNQPQHF. Written as DNA, the CDR3 is TGTGCCAGCAGCGCAAGCGGGCAGGGTGGCAATCAGCCCCAGCATTTT. Together with reference TRBV7-6 and TRBJ1-5, the CDR3 gives the full variable domain: GAGVSQSPRYKVTKRGQDVALRCDPISGHVSLYWYRQALGQGPEFLTYFNYEAQQDKSGLPNDRFSAERPEGSISTLTIQRTEQRDSAMYRCASSASGQGGNQPQHFGDGTRLSIL.

This chain uses TRBV30 with TRBJ1-1; D is possibly TRBD1 (5 bases). The germline V gene encodes CDR1 GTSNPN and CDR2 SVGIG (reference sequence). V was shortened by 2 bases and J by 5 bases, with 12 bases between the two germline ends. The CDR3 covers 13 residues. CDR3 protein: CAWSKGARTEAFF. In nucleotides, the CDR3 is TGTGCCTGGAGTAAAGGGGCGCGTACTGAAGCTTTCTTT.

This clone was seen only a few times. The CDR3, as DNA: TGTGCCAGTGGGGATTATAGCAATCAGCCCCAGCATTTT. It yields the protein CASGDYSNQPQHF. The V and J genes are TRBV18 and TRBJ1-5; D gene unclear. Deletions cut 9 bases from V and 0 bases from J, with 9 bases between. The germline V gene encodes CDR1 KGHSH and CDR2 LQKENI. The CDR3 spans 13 residues.

The V call is TRBV13, the J call TRBJ2-7, with D unclear. Per the germline V gene, CDR1 is PRHDT and CDR2 is FYEKMQ (reference sequence). Trimming pared 6 bases from V and 0 bases from J, leaving 6 bases between. The CDR3 consists of 12 residues. CDR3 residues: CASRDRSYEQYF. In nucleotides, the CDR3 is TGTGCCAGCAGGGACCGCTCCTACGAGCAGTACTTC.

This chain uses TRBV6-1 with TRBJ2-3; 12 nucleotides agree with TRBD2. The CDR3 loop spans 16 amino acids. The germline gives CDR1 MNHNS, CDR2 SASEGT. V was clipped by 3 bases and J by 5 bases; unmatched bases: 6. The CDR3 sequence: CASSDLAGGPLDTQYF. The CDR3 DNA follows: TGTGCCAGCAGTGACCTAGCGGGGGGGCCCTTAGATACGCAGTATTTT.

CDR3 in DNA: TGTGCCAGCTCACTAGCGGTGAGCTCCTACAATGAGCAGTTCTTC. This codes for CASSLAVSSYNEQFF. The chain couples TRBV7-2 to TRBJ2-1, with 8 bases lining up with TRBD2. J was trimmed by 0 bases and V by 8 bases; bases with no gene match: 6. The CDR3 has 15 amino acids. Germline CDR1 reads SGHTA; CDR2 reads FQGNSA.

V usage is TRBV19 and J usage is TRBJ1-6; 8 nucleotides line up with TRBD1. Germline V CDR1 and CDR2: LNHDA, SQIVND (reference sequence). The CDR3 loop spans 13 amino acids. V was clipped by 8 bases and J by 10 bases; unmatched bases: 7. Written as DNA, the CDR3 is TGTGCCAGTTCGACAGGGGTGCGGTCACCCCTCCACTTT. It is translated as CASSTGVRSPLHF. Full variable domain (missing parts from reference TRBV19 and TRBJ1-6): DGGITQSPKYLFRKEGQNVTLSCEQNLNHDAMYWYRQDPGQGLRLIYYSQIVNDFQKGDIAEGYSVSREKKESFPLTVTSAQKNPTAFYLCASSTGVRSPLHFGNGTRLTVT.

V is TRBV24-1 and J is TRBJ1-2; D gene ambiguous. There are 14 residues in the CDR3. Germline V gene data show CDR1 as KGHDR and CDR2 as SFDVKD. Between the trimmed V and J ends, which lost 5 bases and 0 bases, there was a span of 9 bases. This chain's CDR3 is CATSVETANYGYTF. DNA of the CDR3: TGTGCCACCAGTGTGGAGACCGCTAACTATGGCTACACCTTC.

The V and J genes are TRBV29-1 and TRBJ2-7; 11 bases are shared with TRBD2. After removal of 4 bases from V and 7 bases from J, the junction contained 6 bases not matched to a gene. Germline V CDR1 and CDR2: SQVTM, ANQGSEA. The CDR3 has 13 amino acids. CDR3 sequence (DNA): TGCAGCGTTGCTCCTAGCGGGGGGTGGGAGCAGTACTTC. It encodes CSVAPSGGWEQYF.

V usage is TRBV10-3 and J usage is TRBJ1-1; D perhaps matches TRBD1 (5 bases). The CDR3 is 16 residues long. The germline CDR1 and CDR2 sequences are ENHRY and SYGVKD. With 10 bases removed from V and 0 bases from J, the gap between germline ends came to 21 bases. The CDR3 is CATKATGESMNTEAFF. CDR3 nucleotide sequence: TGTGCCACCAAAGCCACAGGAGAATCCATGAACACTGAAGCTTTCTTT.

The chain combines TRBV5-1 with TRBJ2-1; 9 bases agree with TRBD2. Germline V gene sequence: CDR1 SGHRS, CDR2 YFSETQ. The J segment lost 3 bases and the V segment lost 0 bases, leaving 10 bases of the junction unmatched. CDR3 size: 18 residues. The CDR3 sequence is CASSLEVGGGAFYNEQFF. DNA for the CDR3: TGCGCCAGCAGCTTGGAAGTAGGCGGGGGGGCCTTCTACAATGAGCAGTTCTTC.

This chain connects TRBV7-2 to TRBJ1-2; D is unclear. The CDR3 consists of 14 residues. V lost 0 bases, J lost 2 bases, and 7 bases lay in between. Germline CDR1 and CDR2: SGHTA and FQGNSA. Here the CDR3 reads CASSLAPGNYGYTF. The CDR3 bases are TGTGCCAGCAGCTTAGCCCCGGGCAACTATGGCTACACCTTC.

This chain links TRBV19 with TRBJ1-5; D remains ambiguous. V shed 0 bases and J shed 9 bases, with 12 bases lying between them. Per the germline V gene, CDR1 is LNHDA and CDR2 is SQIVND (reference sequence). The CDR3 runs to 14 residues. The CDR3 bases are TGTGCCAGTAGTATAGATCGGGTGGGTGGGCCCCAGCATTTT. This encodes CASSIDRVGGPQHF. Using reference TRBV19 and TRBJ1-5 for the parts outside the CDR3, the full variable domain is DGGITQSPKYLFRKEGQNVTLSCEQNLNHDAMYWYRQDPGQGLRLIYYSQIVNDFQKGDIAEGYSVSREKKESFPLTVTSAQKNPTAFYLCASSIDRVGGPQHFGDGTRLSIL.

This chain connects TRBV5-6 to TRBJ2-5; TRBD2 matches 16 bases. The V and J ends lost 4 bases and 5 bases, in that order; junction bases with no gene match: 2. This CDR3 has 15 amino acids. Germline assignment: CDR1 SGHDT and CDR2 YYEEEE. CDR3 DNA: TGTGCCAGCAGCCCGGGACTAGCGGGGGGGGAGACCCAGTACTTC. It translates to CASSPGLAGGETQYF.